These 8 T cell receptor beta chains originate from one sample sequenced in a study of CD8 T cells in ankylosing spondylitis. From the 5' RACE reads, TCRdb called clonotypes with MiXCR, one entry per CDR3 protein. This sample has roughly 230,000 distinct CDR3 sequences, with about 20% found just once. Input material: blood, either unsorted or a sorted T cell fraction (not recorded which). These receptors were collected from a male donor with ankylosing spondylitis or in good health (not recorded which).

The J gene is TRBJ1-1, the V gene TRBV12-3 or TRBV12-4; TRBD1 agrees at 11 bases. This CDR3 contains 14 residues. V was clipped by 9 bases and J by 3 bases; unmatched bases: 6. CDR3 nucleotides: TGTGCCAGTGGGACAGGGGGTGGGTACACTGAAGCTTTCTTT. This sequence encodes CASGTGGGYTEAFF.

This clonotype occurred a few times. The rearrangement joins TRBV29-1 to TRBJ2-2; D might be TRBD1 (6 bases). Between the trimmed V and J ends, which lost 7 bases and 5 bases, there was a span of 8 bases. The CDR3 is 11 residues long. CDR1 and CDR2 from the germline V gene are SQVTM and ANQGSEA. This CDR3 reads CSATGTGELFF. CDR3 sequence (DNA): TGCAGCGCCACAGGGACCGGGGAGCTGTTTTTT.

The V gene is TRBV29-1, the J gene TRBJ2-7, with D maybe TRBD2 (5 bases). Trimming took off 5 bases at V and 4 bases at J, with 12 bases between the two ends. The germline CDR1 and CDR2 sequences are SQVTM and ANQGSEA. This CDR3 has 12 residues. The DNA of the CDR3 is TGCAGCGTTCAACTAGGGCTTTACGAGCAGTACTTC. This sequence encodes CSVQLGLYEQYF.

This clonotype was seen only once. The gene calls are TRBV2 and TRBJ2-7; 13 bases fit TRBD2. The CDR3 contains 18 residues. The V gene end was trimmed by 2 bases and the J gene end by 2 bases; junction bases not matched to a gene: 9. Germline CDR1 and CDR2: SNHLY and FYNNEI. For the CDR3, the DNA is TGTGCCAGCAGTGAATCAGGGACTAGCGGGGCGGGCGCCTACGAGCAGTACTTC. Translating it yields CASSESGTSGAGAYEQYF.

The rearrangement uses TRBV29-1 and TRBJ2-1, with D perhaps matching TRBD2 (6 bases). Germline V gene sequence: CDR1 SQVTM, CDR2 ANQGSEA. The CDR3 length is 10 residues. Deletions cut 6 bases from V and 7 bases from J, with 7 bases between. Here the CDR3 DNA reads TGCAGCGTGGAGGGGAATGAGCAGTTCTTC. The encoded protein is CSVEGNEQFF.

This rearrangement joins TRBV25-1 to TRBJ1-6; no clear D gene. This CDR3 spans 13 amino acids. The germline V gene encodes CDR1 MGHDK and CDR2 SYGVNS. Trimming cost V 7 bases and J 7 bases, with 11 bases left between them. This CDR3 is CASNFQGNSPLHF. CDR3 DNA sequence: TGTGCCAGCAACTTTCAAGGGAATTCACCCCTCCACTTT. Full variable domain (rest looked up from reference TRBV25-1 and TRBJ1-6): EADIYQTPRYLVIGTGKKITLECSQTMGHDKMYWYQQDPGMELHLIHYSYGVNSTEKGDLSSESTVSRIRTEHFPLTLESARPSHTSQYLCASNFQGNSPLHFGNGTRLTVT.

This clonotype has a count of ten or more. The V and J genes are TRBV7-8 and TRBJ2-1; D is unclear. The CDR3 length is 14 residues. The ends were cut back, 3 bases at V and 0 bases at J, with 6 bases in the middle. Germline V lookup: CDR1 SGHVS, CDR2 FQNEAQ. The CDR3 DNA reads as TGTGCCAGCAGCTTCTCTAGCTCCTACAATGAGCAGTTCTTC. It translates to CASSFSSSYNEQFF.

This chain links TRBV5-1 with TRBJ1-4, with D tentatively TRBD1 (5 bases). Trimming took off 4 bases at V and 5 bases at J, with 12 bases between the two ends. The CDR3 covers 14 residues. Germline values: CDR1 SGHRS, CDR2 YFSETQ. Here the CDR3 DNA reads TGCGCCAGCAGCCCCGAGTGGGGGAATGAAAAACTGTTTTTT. Its translation: CASSPEWGNEKLFF.